The clone carrying this T cell receptor beta chain was found a few times. TCRdb reanalysed the RT-PCR reads using MiXCR and keeps one entry per CDR3 protein. The profile shows 920,000 or so distinct CDR3 sequences, over 15% of them singletons. The data derive from a study of patients and donors after allogeneic stem cell transplantation. CDR1 is DFQATT, CDR2 SNEGSKA, per germline (reference sequence). The CDR3 contains 14 residues. V lost 3 bases and J lost 3; bases outside the gene matches: 4. The rearrangement links TRBV20-1 to TRBJ2-1; 8 positions match TRBD2. The sample comprised blood, either unsorted or a sorted T cell fraction (not recorded which). The sequence was collected from a human donor who was either an allogeneic HSCT recipient or a stem cell or donor lymphocyte infusion donor (not recorded which). It is not recorded whose cells these are; they may come from a transplant donor. CDR3 bases: TGCAGTGCTAGCTTAGCGGGGTACTACAATGAGCAGTTCTTC. It is translated as CSASLAGYYNEQFF.